The next 2 T cell receptor beta chains were all read from a single sample in a study of blood T cell repertoires in COVID-19. Repertoires were generated with immunoSEQ multiplex PCR, while TCRdb's copy carries only in-frame clones and drops some. The table records hundreds of thousands of clones, over 80% of them present only once. Sequences were obtained from PBMCs or T cells enriched from blood (not recorded which). Receptors originate from a man aged 45-65 years who had been exposed to COVID-19.

The chain has TRBV5-1 and TRBJ2-7; D possibly corresponds to TRBD1 (6 bases). This CDR3 has 15 residues. CDR1 is SGHRS, CDR2 YFSETQ, per germline. Deletions cut 2 bases from V and 0 bases from J, with 12 bases between. This CDR3 is CASSFRDTSSYEQYF. In DNA, the CDR3 is TGCGCCAGCAGCTTCCGGGACACTAGCTCCTACGAGCAGTACTTC.

The chain joins TRBV5-5 to TRBJ2-2; 9 bases fit TRBD2. The trim removed 2 bases at V and 5 bases at J, leaving 7 bases unmatched. The V gene's germline CDR1 is SGHKS and CDR2 YYEKEE (reference sequence). CDR3 length: 16 residues. The CDR3 region is CASSFVLAGLTGELFF. In DNA form, the CDR3 reads TGTGCCAGCAGCTTTGTCCTAGCGGGACTTACCGGGGAGCTGTTTTTT.